This record looks at one TCR beta chain sequence and its context. Its specificity is not known. TCRdb independently ran MiXCR on the 5' RACE reads; one entry per CDR3 protein. The sample shows about 50,000 distinct CDR3 sequences, less than 8.5% of them seen only once. The time point here: sample taken at primary tumor resection. Sequencing covered unsorted whole RNA taken from tumor, nontumor lung or frozen PBMC. Samples came from approximately 65 TRACERx patients with untreated early-stage lung cancer. These data come from a study of spatial heterogeneity in lung cancer. CDR1 and CDR2 (germline): SGHAT, FQNNGV. V shed 5 bases and J shed 7 bases, with 9 bases lying between them. The CDR3 runs to 12 residues. Study-wide results and limits: Resection blood, more than follow-up blood, showed ubiquitous expanded tumor TCRs.

This TCR was recovered from a female donor with early-stage non-small cell lung cancer. The specimen comprised PBMCs, sampled at surgery. The V gene is TRBV11-2, the J gene TRBJ2-1; D unresolved. CDR3 sequence reads: CASSPARNEQFF. The DNA of the CDR3 is TGTGCCAGCAGCCCGGCGCGGAATGAGCAGTTCTTC. Full variable domain (missing parts from reference TRBV11-2 and TRBJ2-1): EAGVAQSPRYKIIEKRQSVAFWCNPISGHATLYWYQQILGQGPKLLIQFQNNGVVDDSQLPKDRFSAERLKGVDSTLKIQPAKLEDSAVYLCASSPARNEQFFGPGTRLTVL.